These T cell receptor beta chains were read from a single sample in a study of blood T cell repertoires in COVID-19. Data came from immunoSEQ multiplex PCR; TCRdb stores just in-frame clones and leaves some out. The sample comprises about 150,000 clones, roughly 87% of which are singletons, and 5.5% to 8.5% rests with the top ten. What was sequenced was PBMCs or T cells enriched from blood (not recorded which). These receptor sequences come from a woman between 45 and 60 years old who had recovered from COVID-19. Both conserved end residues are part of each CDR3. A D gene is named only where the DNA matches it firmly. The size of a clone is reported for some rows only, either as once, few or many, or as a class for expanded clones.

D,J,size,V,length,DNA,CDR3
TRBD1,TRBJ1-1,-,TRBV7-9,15,TGTGCCAGCAGCTGGGGACAGGGGAGGTACACTGAAGCTTTCTTT,CASSWGQGRYTEAFF
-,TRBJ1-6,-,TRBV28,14,TGTGCCAGCAGTTTGTTGGGGAGTAATTCACCCCTCCACTTT,CASSLLGSNSPLHF
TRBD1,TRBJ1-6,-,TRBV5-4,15,TGTGCCAGCAGCACTGAACAGGGGGGCCGATCACCCCTCCACTTT,CASSTEQGGRSPLHF
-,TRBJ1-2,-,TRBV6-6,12,TGTGCCAGCAGCCCGGACAGCTATGGCTACACCTTC,CASSPDSYGYTF
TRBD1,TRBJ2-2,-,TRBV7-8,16,TGTGCCAGCAGCGCCCTGGGGACAGGGAACACCGGGGAGCTGTTTTTT,CASSALGTGNTGELFF
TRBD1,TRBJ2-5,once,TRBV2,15,TGTGCCAGCAGGCCCGGGACAGCCTATGAAGAGACCCAGTACTTC,CASRPGTAYEETQYF
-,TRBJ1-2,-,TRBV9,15,TGTGCCAGCAGTAAACAACCAGGGAAAGGCTATGGCTACACCTTC,CASSKQPGKGYGYTF
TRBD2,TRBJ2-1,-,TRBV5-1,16,TGCGCCAGCAGCTTGGGTGCGGGAGGGCCGCTCAATGAGCAGTTCTTC,CASSLGAGGPLNEQFF
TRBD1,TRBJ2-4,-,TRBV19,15,TGTGCCAGTAGTAGCTCAGGGGGCTCCAAAAACATTCAGTACTTC,CASSSSGGSKNIQYF
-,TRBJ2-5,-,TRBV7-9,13,TGTGCCAGCAGCTTAACCCTAGCAGAGACCCAGTACTTC,CASSLTLAETQYF
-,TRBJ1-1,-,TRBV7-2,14,TGTGCCAGCAGCTTAGCTTGGTCAGGAACTGAAGCTTTCTTT,CASSLAWSGTEAFF
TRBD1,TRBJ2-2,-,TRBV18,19,TGTGCCAGCTTTCACCTGACAGGGCGACTCAACTCGAACACCGGGGAGCTGTTTTTT,CASFHLTGRLNSNTGELFF
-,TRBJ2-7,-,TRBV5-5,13,TGTGCCAGCAGCTTGGCGAGCTCCTACGAGCAGTACTTC,CASSLASSYEQYF
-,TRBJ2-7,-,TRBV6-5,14,TGTGCCAGCAGTTACCGTACTAGTAGCTACGAGCAGTACTTC,CASSYRTSSYEQYF
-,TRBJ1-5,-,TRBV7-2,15,TGTGCCAGCAGCACCCGAGGACAGAAGAATCAGCCCCAGCATTTT,CASSTRGQKNQPQHF
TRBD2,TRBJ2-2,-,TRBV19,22,TGTGCCAGTACTAGGGCTCCCTTTCCGGGACTAGCGGGAGACCAGAACACCGGGGAGCTGTTTTTT,CASTRAPFPGLAGDQNTGELFF
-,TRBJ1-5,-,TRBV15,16,TGTGCCACCAGCAGAGATCAGGGTAGTAGCAATCAGCCCCAGCATTTT,CATSRDQGSSNQPQHF
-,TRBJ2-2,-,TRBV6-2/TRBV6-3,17,TGTGCCAGCAGTTACTCGAAGGCTAGCGAGCCCACGGGGGAGCTGTTTTTT,CASSYSKASEPTGELFF
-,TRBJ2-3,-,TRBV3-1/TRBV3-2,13,TGTGCCAGCAGCCAGAGGTTCACAGATACGCAGTATTTT,CASSQRFTDTQYF
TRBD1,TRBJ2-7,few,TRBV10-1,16,TGCGCCAGCAGTGACAAGGGACAGGGCCATTCCTACGAGCAGTACTTC,CASSDKGQGHSYEQYF
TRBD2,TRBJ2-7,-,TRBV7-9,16,TGTGCCAGCAGCTTTGGCGGGGGACTAGCGATATACGAGCAGTACTTC,CASSFGGGLAIYEQYF
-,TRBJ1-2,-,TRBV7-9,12,TGTGCCAGCAGACAAGAGGATTCCGGCTACACCTTC,CASRQEDSGYTF
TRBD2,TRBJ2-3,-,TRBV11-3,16,TGTGCCAGCAGCTTAGGGACTAGCAGTAGGAAGGTTACGCAGTATTTT,CASSLGTSSRKVTQYF
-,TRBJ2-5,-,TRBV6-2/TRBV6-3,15,TGTGCCAGCAGTTCGCCAGCCTCGGGAAGAGAGACCCAGTACTTC,CASSSPASGRETQYF
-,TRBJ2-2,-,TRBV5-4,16,TGTGCCAGCAGCTTGGCGGCTAGCAGATACACCGGGGAGCTGTTTTTT,CASSLAASRYTGELFF
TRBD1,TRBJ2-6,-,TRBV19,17,TGTGCCAGTAGTCGGGGACAGGGGGCGCTTGGGGCCAACGTCCTGACTTTC,CASSRGQGALGANVLTF
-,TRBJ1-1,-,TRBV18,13,TGTGCCAGCTCCCCTCCAGGGAACACTGAAGCTTTCTTT,CASSPPGNTEAFF
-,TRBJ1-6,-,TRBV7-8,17,TGTGCCAGCAGCTTAGGCGGGGGATGGAGTTCTCTTTCACCCCTCCACTTT,CASSLGGGWSSLSPLHF
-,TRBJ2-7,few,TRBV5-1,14,TGCGCCAGCAGCTTGATTCAGGGATCCTACGAGCAGTACTTC,CASSLIQGSYEQYF
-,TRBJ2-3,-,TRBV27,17,TGTGCCAGCAGTTACCCGCCTCCCGGAGTAGCCCTCCATACGCAGTATTTT,CASSYPPPGVALHTQYF
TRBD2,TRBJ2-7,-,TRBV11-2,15,TGTGCCAGCAGCTTATTGCCTAGCGGGACATACGAGCAGTACTTC,CASSLLPSGTYEQYF
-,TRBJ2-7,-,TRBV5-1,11,TGCTCGAACGAACAGCCCTACGAGCAGTACTTC,CSNEQPYEQYF
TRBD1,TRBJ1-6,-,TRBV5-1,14,TGCGCCAGCAGCTTGCGACAGGGAGATTCACCCCTCCACTTT,CASSLRQGDSPLHF
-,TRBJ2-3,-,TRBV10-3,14,TGTGCCATCAGCGGCAGGGTGGTCCCAGATACGCAGTATTTT,CAISGRVVPDTQYF
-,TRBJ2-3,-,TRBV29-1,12,TGCAGCGTTGAGTTGCGGCAGCAGAGTAGGTATTTT,CSVELRQQSRYF
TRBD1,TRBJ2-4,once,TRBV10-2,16,TGCGCCAGCAGTGATCAGCCTCCGGGACAGGGGTCCATTCAGTACTTC,CASSDQPPGQGSIQYF
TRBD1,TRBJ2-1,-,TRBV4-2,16,TGTGCCAGCAGCCAAGTTTCGGGACAGCTATACAATGAGCAGTTCTTC,CASSQVSGQLYNEQFF
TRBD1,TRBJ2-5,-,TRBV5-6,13,TGTGCCACCACAGGGGTCCGAGGTGAGACCCAGTACTTC,CATTGVRGETQYF
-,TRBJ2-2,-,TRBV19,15,TGTGCCAGTAACGAAGGGGAAGTGAACACCGGGGAGCTGTTTTTT,CASNEGEVNTGELFF
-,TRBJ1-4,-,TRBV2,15,TGTGCCAGCAGTTCCGGGTGGGCAACTAATGAAAAACTGTTTTTT,CASSSGWATNEKLFF
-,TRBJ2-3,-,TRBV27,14,TGTGCCAGCAGTAGGGAGAGGGGCACAGATACGCAGTATTTT,CASSRERGTDTQYF
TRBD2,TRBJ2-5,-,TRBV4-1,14,TGCGCCAGCAGCCAAGGACTAGCGCAAGAGACCCAGTACTTC,CASSQGLAQETQYF
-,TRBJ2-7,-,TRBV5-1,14,TGCGCCAGCAGCACCGGGACACAGATTTTCGAGCAGTACTTC,CASSTGTQIFEQYF
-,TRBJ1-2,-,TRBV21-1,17,TGTGCCAGCAGCAAAGAATGGGCGGGATGGTGGGGCTATGGCTACACCTTC,CASSKEWAGWWGYGYTF
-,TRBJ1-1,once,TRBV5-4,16,TGTGCCAGCAGCTTTCCCCGCCCCGGGGGGGACACTGAAGCTTTCTTT,CASSFPRPGGDTEAFF
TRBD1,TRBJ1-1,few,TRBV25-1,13,TGTGCCAGCCACGGACAGGGGACCCCTGAAGCTTTCTTT,CASHGQGTPEAFF